The 2 T cell receptor beta chains listed next were all sequenced from one sample in a study of response to subunit inactivated influenza vaccine (dated by TCRdb to 2017 to 2018). Library generation was performed with RT-PCR. The sample was run on an Illumina HiSeq 2500. The raw public data were reprocessed by TCRdb itself: fastp quality trimming at Q25, MiXCR clonotype calling, in-frame beta chains only. Each entry is one CDR3 protein sequence, shown with its most common DNA and genes. Present in this sample are about 800,000 distinct CDR3 sequences, roughly 20% of which were seen just once. 9.5% to 13% of the sample is held by the ten biggest clonotypes. The sample in question was PBMCs from blood, obtained more than 4 days after vaccination. These TCRs come from a man aged 50 to 59 who received an inactivated influenza vaccine. Donor details come from another sample of the same person, matched by shared clones.

This clonotype was observed at least ten times. This chain uses TRBV6-5 with TRBJ1-2, with D maybe TRBD1 (5 bases). CDR3 length: 15 residues. The germline CDR1 and CDR2 sequences are MNHEY and SVGAGI. V lost 2 bases and J lost 2, with 12 bases in between. CDR3 sequence (DNA): TGTGCCAGCAGTTACGTACAGGCTCCAAACTATGGCTACACCTTC. The encoded protein is CASSYVQAPNYGYTF.

This clonotype was counted between two and nine times. The chain has TRBV29-1 and TRBJ2-7; D ambiguous. There are 12 residues in the CDR3. The V end was cut by 7 bases, the J end by 5 bases, with 15 bases between. Germline V gene sequence: CDR1 SQVTM, CDR2 ANQGSEA. Here the CDR3 DNA reads TGCAGCGGGACCGGAGAGCACCACGAGCAGTACTTC. This sequence encodes CSGTGEHHEQYF.